Below, 10 T cell receptor beta chains from the same sample are listed, as sequenced in a study of cytomegalovirus exposure and HLA in healthy donors. PCR employed 60 Vbeta and 13 Jbeta primers. Clones were sequenced by immunoSEQ multiplex PCR, and TCRdb holds only the in-frame ones, with some missing. The sample has around 130,000 clones, around three quarters seen once. The material sequenced was PBMCs. The receptors come from a male donor in good health and CMV-seronegative.

This sequence joins TRBV19 and TRBJ1-2, with unresolved D. CDR3 length equals 15 residues. Germline V gene lookup returns CDR1 LNHDA and CDR2 SQIVND (reference sequence). Deletions cut 7 bases from V and 8 bases from J, with 23 bases between. CDR3: CASNTITESRGGYTF. The CDR3 nucleotides read TGTGCCAGTAACACGATAACGGAGAGCCGAGGGGGCTACACCTTC.

The CDR3 region is CAISAETGGYYGYTF. CDR3 DNA: TGTGCCATCTCAGCCGAGACAGGGGGCTATTATGGCTACACCTTC. The gene calls are TRBV10-3 and TRBJ1-2; 10 nucleotides agree with TRBD1. The CDR3 extends over 15 amino acids. Germline-derived CDR1 and CDR2 are ENHRY and SYGVKD. The J segment lost 5 bases and the V segment lost 8 bases, leaving 11 bases of the junction unmatched.

The table lists this clone with a count of one. CDR3 sequence reads: CASSDRGGYGYTF. As DNA, the CDR3 is TGTGCCAGCAGTGACAGGGGTGGCTATGGCTACACCTTC. The chain combines TRBV27 with TRBJ1-2; 8 bases match TRBD1. This CDR3 has 13 residues. After removal of 5 bases from V and 4 bases from J, the junction contained 3 bases not matched to a gene. Per the germline V gene, CDR1 is MNHEY and CDR2 is SMNVEV (reference sequence).

The chain carries TRBV6-1 and TRBJ2-7; D uncertain. Trimming left V 7 bases short and J 0 bases short, with 16 bases between. This CDR3 is built from 15 residues. Germline V gives CDR1 MNHNS, CDR2 SASEGT. The DNA for the CDR3 is TGTGCCAGCATTCGAGGTATGTCTAGCTCCTACGAGCAGTACTTC. Protein product: CASIRGMSSSYEQYF.

This clone was seen only a few times. This chain uses TRBV25-1 with TRBJ2-7; a possible D gene is TRBD2 (7 bases). Trimming left V 2 bases short and J 4 bases short, with 12 bases between. The CDR3 spans 14 residues. The germline V gene encodes CDR1 MGHDK and CDR2 SYGVNS. CDR3 loop: CASSETGGQYEQYF. In DNA, the CDR3 is TGTGCCAGCAGTGAAACGGGGGGCCAGTACGAGCAGTACTTC.

This clone was picked up one time. The chain uses TRBV12-5 and TRBJ2-5, with 7 bases aligning to TRBD1. TRBJ2-7 matches the DNA end more closely, so the J call is doubtful. CDR3 length: 15 residues. Per germline, CDR1 LGHNT and CDR2 FRNRAP. CDR3 nucleotide sequence: TGTGCTAGTACACCTACAGGGGTCACCTCCTACGAGCAGTACTTC. This encodes CASTPTGVTSYEQYF.

In this sample, this clone turned up a few times. CDR3 protein: CAWSVLVDHEQYF. The CDR3 region has the DNA TGTGCCTGGAGTGTACTAGTGGATCACGAGCAGTACTTC. The genes are TRBV30 and TRBJ2-7, with D tentatively TRBD2 (5 bases). This CDR3 contains 13 residues. Trimming stripped 0 bases from V and 5 bases from J, with 11 bases between. Germline CDR1 is GTSNPN and CDR2 is SVGIG (reference sequence).

CDR3 protein: CAISESRGDTEAFF. The DNA of the CDR3 is TGTGCCATCAGTGAGTCCCGGGGAGACACTGAAGCTTTCTTT. This chain connects TRBV10-3 to TRBJ1-1; D gene uncertain. Germline CDR1 and CDR2: ENHRY and SYGVKD. V lost 0 bases and J lost 3, with 8 bases in between. The CDR3 consists of 14 residues.

V gene TRBV25-1 combines with J gene TRBJ2-2, with D tentatively TRBD1 (8 bases). Trimming removed 7 bases at V and 1 base at J, with 16 bases between. This CDR3 has 16 residues. Per germline, CDR1 MGHDK and CDR2 SYGVNS. The CDR3 sequence: CASTRAGQENTGELFF. For the CDR3, the DNA is TGTGCCAGCACCAGAGCGGGACAGGAGAACACCGGGGAGCTGTTTTTT.

V is TRBV28 and J is TRBJ2-5; maybe TRBD1 (6 bases). With 6 bases removed from V and 11 bases from J, the gap between germline ends came to 25 bases. CDR1 is MDHEN, CDR2 SYDVKM, per germline. This CDR3 is built from 15 residues. CDR3 residues: CASSPQQGSLREQYF. The CDR3 bases are TGTGCCAGCAGCCCTCAGCAGGGGTCGCTCAGGGAGCAGTACTTC.